A selection of T cell receptor beta chains follows, all from one sample in a study of T cells in Graves' hyperthyroidism and ophthalmopathy. TCRdb reanalysed the multiplex PCR reads using MiXCR and keeps one entry per CDR3 protein. The table has 450,000 to 650,000 distinct CDR3 sequences, approximately 15% seen once. The sample taken for sequencing was blood. The receptor source for this set is a woman under 30 with Graves' ophthalmopathy. CDR3s include the opening cysteine and the closing phenylalanine or tryptophan. D genes are given only for firm matches. Size is stated for part of the rows, as once, few or many counts, or as a class when the clone is expanded.

J: TRBJ2-1; V: TRBV2; D: TRBD2; size: few; DNA: TGTGCCAGCAGGCGGGGGGGTAGCGGGAGGGCTTTATGGGATGAGCAGTTCTTC; CDR3: CASRRGGSGRALWDEQFF
J: TRBJ2-5; V: TRBV28; D: NA; size: many; DNA: TGTGCCAGCAGTTTACGACACCAAGAGACCCAGTACTTC; CDR3: CASSLRHQETQYF
J: TRBJ2-7; V: TRBV12-3/TRBV12-4; D: NA; size: many; DNA: TGTGCCAGCATGGCAGGGTCCCACGAGCAGTACTTC; CDR3: CASMAGSHEQYF
J: TRBJ2-7; V: TRBV29-1; D: NA; size: many; DNA: TGCAGCGTTGTGATCGACGGTACTGAGCAGTACTTC; CDR3: CSVVIDGTEQYF
J: TRBJ2-7; V: TRBV27; D: NA; size: many; DNA: TGTGCCAGCAGCCCTTTTCTTAAAAATTCCTACGAGCAGTACTTC; CDR3: CASSPFLKNSYEQYF
J: TRBJ1-1; V: TRBV6-6; D: TRBD1; size: many; DNA: TGTGCCAGCAGTTACCCTGGACAGGCCCAACGAGCTTTCTTT; CDR3: CASSYPGQAQRAFF
J: TRBJ2-2; V: TRBV24-1; D: TRBD2; size: many; DNA: TGTGCCACCAGTGATGGACTAGCGGGATCACACACCGGGGAGCTGTTTTTT; CDR3: CATSDGLAGSHTGELFF
J: TRBJ2-7; V: TRBV7-2; D: TRBD2; size: many; DNA: TGTGCCAGCAGCTGGACTAGCGGGAGCGAGCAGTACTTC; CDR3: CASSWTSGSEQYF
J: TRBJ2-1; V: TRBV19; D: NA; size: few; DNA: TGTGCCAGTTCCCCGCCCGGGTCCTATAACAATGAGCAGTTCTTC; CDR3: CASSPPGSYNNEQFF
J: TRBJ2-5; V: TRBV5-1; D: TRBD2; size: few; DNA: TGCGCCAGCATAGAAGGCACTAGCGGTTTCCAAGAGACCCAGTACTTC; CDR3: CASIEGTSGFQETQYF
J: TRBJ2-7; V: TRBV18; D: TRBD2; size: few; DNA: TGTGCCAGCTCACCTAGACTAGCGGGATTGGACGAGCAGTACTTC; CDR3: CASSPRLAGLDEQYF
J: TRBJ1-2; V: TRBV29-1; D: NA; size: few; DNA: TGCAGCGTTGAAAGTCCCGGACCGGTCTATGGCTACACCTTC; CDR3: CSVESPGPVYGYTF
J: TRBJ2-1; V: TRBV28; D: NA; size: many; DNA: TGTGCCAGCAGACGATCGGGGCAAGCCAATGAGCAGTTCTTC; CDR3: CASRRSGQANEQFF
J: TRBJ2-5; V: TRBV9; D: TRBD1; size: NA; DNA: TGTGCCAGCAGCTACCTCCCGGGACAGGGGGTTGAGGAGACCCAGTACTTC; CDR3: CASSYLPGQGVEETQYF
J: TRBJ1-1; V: TRBV5-5; D: TRBD1; size: few; DNA: TGTGCCAGCAGCTTGCTCGGCAGGGGGCGGACTGAAGCTTTCTTT; CDR3: CASSLLGRGRTEAFF
J: TRBJ2-1; V: TRBV28; D: TRBD2; size: few; DNA: TGTGCCATCACTCCCCTAGCGGTATACAATGAGCAGTTCTTC; CDR3: CAITPLAVYNEQFF
J: TRBJ1-5; V: TRBV6-5; D: NA; size: few; DNA: TGTGCCAGCAGTTGGGCGGAACACCCCAGTCAGCCCCAGCATTTT; CDR3: CASSWAEHPSQPQHF
J: TRBJ2-7; V: TRBV6-1; D: TRBD1; size: many; DNA: TGTGCCAGCAGGCCTCCGGGACAGGACGTCTCTGAGCAGTACTTC; CDR3: CASRPPGQDVSEQYF
J: TRBJ2-3; V: TRBV29-1; D: TRBD2; size: NA; DNA: TGCAGCGTTGTTGGACTAGCGGGGATCCTCACAGATGCGCAGTATTTT; CDR3: CSVVGLAGILTDAQYF
J: TRBJ2-1; V: TRBV6-2/TRBV6-3; D: TRBD2; size: few; DNA: TGTGCCAGCAGTTACCCCTCTACTAGCGGGAGTAGCTCCTACAATGAGCAGTTCTTC; CDR3: CASSYPSTSGSSSYNEQFF
J: TRBJ2-2; V: TRBV20-1; D: NA; size: NA; DNA: TGCAGTGCTAGCCAAAGGACGGTGCTTGGGCTGTTTTTT; CDR3: CSASQRTVLGLFF